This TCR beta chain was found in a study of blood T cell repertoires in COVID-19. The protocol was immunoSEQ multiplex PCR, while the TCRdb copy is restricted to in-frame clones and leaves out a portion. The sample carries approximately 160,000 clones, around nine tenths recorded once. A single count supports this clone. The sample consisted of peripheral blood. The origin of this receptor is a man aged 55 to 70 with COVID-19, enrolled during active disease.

The DNA of the CDR3 is TGTGCCACCATAGGACAGGGTAACACTGAAGCTTTCTTT. Translating it yields CATIGQGNTEAFF. This chain links TRBV24-1 with TRBJ1-1; TRBD1 matches 8 bases. Per germline, CDR1 KGHDR and CDR2 SFDVKD. The CDR3 is 13 residues long. Unmatched junction bases numbered 3, after V lost 8 bases and J lost 2 bases.